What follows describes a single T cell receptor (beta chain). The clone's antigen remains unknown. No quality values exist for individual bases; no much larger clone is one base distant. The sample belongs to a study of early T cells in non-severe SARS-CoV-2 infection listed by TCRdb under 2021. Concerning the study at large: TCR sequencing used bulk RNA from unsorted whole blood, so alpha and beta chains could not be paired. Overall study results and their limits: VDJdb matching was skewed toward anti-spike CD8 responses and likely underestimated virus-specific expansions by missing private and CD4 specificities.

A case-control design nested within a healthcare worker cohort in London, UK, was used, with weekly nasopharyngeal swab PCR tests and blood sampling performed. Between 23 and 31 March 2020, the week of the UK lockdown, healthcare workers were enrolled and then followed up weekly for as long as 16 weeks. The library was obtained by 5' RACE. The sequencer listed for this sample is NextSeq 500. The TCR library protocol attached unique molecular identifiers to individual cDNA molecules to correct for sequencing error and PCR bias. TCR alpha and beta chains were both sequenced, and the abundances of alpha and beta sequences in each sample were closely correlated with each other. As for the authors' bioinformatics: Decombinator V4 was used to perform V gene, J gene and CDR3 annotation of TCR sequences. Expanded TCRs were defined as changing significantly between any two time points under a Poisson model with p below 0.0001. TCR abundances were normalised to the total number of TCRs sequenced per sample and expressed as counts per million. VDJdb, accessed on 1 November 2021, was searched for TCRs annotated for CMV, EBV and SARS-CoV-2, and TCRs annotated for more than one antigen were excluded. TCRdb applied fastp at Q25 and MiXCR to the public reads, then kept only in-frame beta chains. Duplicate CDR3 protein sequences are folded into a single record with the most common DNA and genes. TCRdb's processing, not the study's, gives the V and J calls here. Here the sample has some 88,000 distinct CDR3 sequences; 16% occur a single time. The top ten clonotypes cover about 5% of the sample.

This TCR derives from an adult who was a healthcare worker with PCR-confirmed SARS-CoV-2 infection or an uninfected control (not recorded which). The input for sequencing was whole blood, taken at baseline.

This receptor has the CDR3 CASSHPTGEVSYEQYF. The DNA is as follows: TGTGCCAGCAGTCATCCGACAGGGGAAGTGTCCTACGAGCAGTACTTC. The V gene is TRBV12-3 or TRBV12-4 and the J gene is TRBJ2-7, with 8 bases aligning to TRBD1. Germline trimming: 5 bases from V, 1 base from J; junction bases outside gene matches: 10. The CDR3 starts with the cysteine, ends with the phenylalanine, and has 16 residues. This entry keeps only the CDR3 DNA: 48 bases, framed from base 1.